These 5 T cell receptor beta chains were all obtained from the same sample, sequenced in a study of OX40 agonist ivuxolimab in advanced cancers. Assay: immunoSEQ multiplex PCR; the TCRdb copy retains only in-frame clones and omits some. The data show 30,000 to 45,000 clones, roughly 80% seen once. Sequencing used CD4+ or CD8+ T cells sorted from blood, obtained in a trial of the OX40 agonist ivuxolimab. These receptor sequences come from an adult with an advanced solid tumor such as melanoma, head and neck, liver or kidney cancer.

This chain links TRBV5-4 with TRBJ1-2, with D perhaps TRBD1 (5 bases). The germline gives CDR1 SGHNT, CDR2 YYREEE (reference sequence). V lost 5 bases and J 7 bases, leaving 18 bases between the germline ends. The CDR3 is 14 residues long. The CDR3 is CASRKPGGDRGYTF. CDR3 DNA sequence: TGTGCCAGCAGGAAACCCGGGGGGGATCGTGGCTACACCTTC. The full variable domain, its missing parts supplied by reference TRBV5-4 and TRBJ1-2, is ETGVTQSPTHLIKTRGQQVTLRCSSQSGHNTVSWYQQALGQGPQFIFQYYREEENGRGNFPPRFSGLQFPNYSSELNVNALELDDSALYLCASRKPGGDRGYTFGSGTRLTVV.

This clone was seen a single time. The chain uses TRBV4-1 and TRBJ2-4; possible D gene TRBD2, 6 bases. This CDR3 has 16 residues. The V gene's germline CDR1 is MGHRA and CDR2 YSYEKL. V was trimmed by 2 bases and J by 6 bases, leaving 17 bases between them. The CDR3 protein is CASSQLGLPGINIQYF. Here the CDR3 DNA reads TGCGCCAGCAGCCAATTGGGACTCCCTGGGATAAACATTCAGTACTTC.

The gene calls are TRBV2 and TRBJ1-2; possible D gene TRBD1, 5 bases. The CDR3 sequence is 14 residues long. Trimming took off 3 bases at V and 4 bases at J, with 12 bases between the two ends. Germline loops: CDR1 SNHLY, CDR2 FYNNEI. CDR3 sequence (DNA): TGTGCCAGCAGTGAGTACAGACAGACCTATGGCTACACCTTC. This codes for CASSEYRQTYGYTF.

This chain links TRBV6-5 with TRBJ1-5; TRBD1 is a possible D gene (6 bases). Per germline, CDR1 MNHEY and CDR2 SVGAGI. V lost 8 bases to trimming and J lost 1 base, with 15 bases between them. CDR3 length: 15 residues. The CDR3 is CASAPRGLSNQPQHF. CDR3 in DNA: TGTGCCAGCGCTCCACGGGGGCTAAGCAATCAGCCCCAGCATTTT.

The chain couples TRBV5-1 to TRBJ2-5; D is ambiguous. This CDR3 is 12 amino acids long. Between the trimmed V and J ends, which lost 0 bases and 4 bases, there was a span of 4 bases. Looked up from germline, CDR1 is SGHRS and CDR2 is YFSETQ. As DNA, the CDR3 is TGCGCCAGCAGCTTGGCATCAGAGACCCAGTACTTC. Translating it yields CASSLASETQYF.